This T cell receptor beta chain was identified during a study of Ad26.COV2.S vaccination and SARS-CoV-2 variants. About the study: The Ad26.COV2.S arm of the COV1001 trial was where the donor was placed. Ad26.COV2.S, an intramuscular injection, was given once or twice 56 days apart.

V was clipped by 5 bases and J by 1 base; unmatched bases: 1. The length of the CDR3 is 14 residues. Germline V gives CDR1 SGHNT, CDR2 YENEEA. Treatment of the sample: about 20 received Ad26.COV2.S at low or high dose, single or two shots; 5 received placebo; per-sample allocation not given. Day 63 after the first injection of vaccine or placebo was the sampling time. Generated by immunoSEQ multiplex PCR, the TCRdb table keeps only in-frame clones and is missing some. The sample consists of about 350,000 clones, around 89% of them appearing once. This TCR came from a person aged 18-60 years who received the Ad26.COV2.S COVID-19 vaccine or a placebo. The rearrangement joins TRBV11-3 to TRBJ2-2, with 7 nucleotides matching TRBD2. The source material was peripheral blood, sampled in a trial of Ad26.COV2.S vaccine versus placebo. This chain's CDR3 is CASSREGNTGELFF. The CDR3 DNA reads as TGTGCCAGCAGCAGGGAGGGGAACACCGGGGAGCTGTTTTTT.